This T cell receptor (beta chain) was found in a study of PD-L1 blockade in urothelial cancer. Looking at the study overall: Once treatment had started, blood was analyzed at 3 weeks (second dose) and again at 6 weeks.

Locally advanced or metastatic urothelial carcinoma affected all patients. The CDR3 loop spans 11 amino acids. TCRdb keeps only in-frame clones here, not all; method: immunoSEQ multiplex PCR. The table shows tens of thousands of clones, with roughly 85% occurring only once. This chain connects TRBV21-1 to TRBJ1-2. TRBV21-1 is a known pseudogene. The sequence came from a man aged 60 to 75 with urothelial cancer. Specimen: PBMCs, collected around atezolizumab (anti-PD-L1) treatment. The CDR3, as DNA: TGTGCCAGCGAAAAAAAAGCTGGCTACACCTTC. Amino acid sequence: CASEKKAGYTF.